These 5 T cell receptor beta chains share one sample of origin, sequenced in a study of cytomegalovirus exposure and HLA in healthy donors. This table comes from immunoSEQ multiplex PCR, and its TCRdb copy is limited to in-frame clones, with some not included. The top ten clones hold approximately 1.3% of a sample with 70,000 to 75,000 clones, around 95% of them seen once. Sequencing was done on a sample of PBMCs. Receptors originate from a man in his late teens or twenties in good health and CMV-seropositive.

V is TRBV19 and J is TRBJ2-1; 7 bases fit TRBD2. Germline CDR1 and CDR2: LNHDA and SQIVND (reference sequence). V was clipped by 6 bases and J by 6 bases; unmatched bases: 5. The CDR3 sequence is 13 residues long. The CDR3 DNA is TGTGCCAGTAGGCGGGGGAGTGTCAATGAGCAGTTCTTC. The encoded protein is CASRRGSVNEQFF.

The chain combines TRBV2 with TRBJ2-3; 7 positions match TRBD2. The germline V gene has CDR1 SNHLY and CDR2 FYNNEI. Germline trimming cut 9 bases from V and 0 bases from J; bases unmatched to any gene: 9. The CDR3 covers 15 residues. The CDR3 DNA is TGTGCCAGAGGGGATTCTAGCGGTAGCACAGATACGCAGTATTTT. Translating gives CARGDSSGSTDTQYF.

The rearrangement uses TRBV29-1 and TRBJ2-3; D is uncertain. With 4 bases removed from V and 7 bases from J, the gap between germline ends came to 12 bases. This CDR3 is built from 12 residues. Germline V CDR1 and CDR2: SQVTM, ANQGSEA. Here the CDR3 DNA reads TGCAGCGTTGGGGCCACCTACCATACGCAGTATTTT. This codes for CSVGATYHTQYF.

The rearrangement joins TRBV9 to TRBJ2-3, with 8 bases that match TRBD1. Trimming at V came to 3 bases and at J to 2 bases, leaving 5 bases not matched to a gene. There are 15 residues in the CDR3. CDR1 and CDR2 (germline): SGDLS, YYNGEE. CDR3 nucleotide sequence: TGTGCCAGCAGCGCCGGACAGGGATCCACAGATACGCAGTATTTT. It codes for CASSAGQGSTDTQYF.

This chain uses TRBV2 with TRBJ2-2; perhaps TRBD1 as D (5 bases). Germline V gene data show CDR1 as SNHLY and CDR2 as FYNNEI. CDR3 length equals 17 residues. V was shortened by 4 bases and J by 6 bases, with 21 bases between the two germline ends. The CDR3 DNA reads TGTGCCAGCAGTGTATGGGGATGGGGCGGTGGGGCCGGGGAGCTGTTTTTT. Its translation: CASSVWGWGGGAGELFF.